This record covers a single T cell receptor (beta chain). Its antigen is currently unknown. This entry comes from a study of PD-1 blockade in mismatch repair-deficient tumors. Whole-study findings and limits: Rapid post-treatment expansion, then contraction, generally preceding radiologic response, marked tumor-resident clones.

Every patient had mismatch repair deficiency by PCR or immunohistochemistry. TCR sequencing covered a few patients who responded to pembrolizumab. Germline assignment: CDR1 MNHEY and CDR2 SMNVEV (reference sequence). The ends lost 4 bases at V and 7 bases at J; junction bases unmatched: 10. CDR3 length: 16 amino acids. Sequenced by immunoSEQ multiplex PCR; TCRdb stores in-frame clones only, minus some. The table lists some 100,000 clones, 70% to 85% of them singletons. The rearrangement uses TRBV27 and TRBJ2-7, with 13 bases identical to TRBD2. This TCR was recovered from an adult with mismatch repair-deficient cancer. The sequenced sample was peripheral blood, obtained about eight months after starting pembrolizumab. The CDR3 region is CASSSTSGRAWWEQYF. CDR3 bases: TGTGCCAGCAGTTCCACTAGCGGGAGGGCTTGGTGGGAGCAGTACTTC.